This TCR beta chain derives from a study of T-cell memory formation after mild COVID-19. General study results and limits: Shrinking CD4+ clones resided mostly in CM and EM, and CD8+ ones in EMRA. While clones contracting from day 15 to 85 were balanced between CD4 and CD8, later expanders leaned CD4+.

TCRdb called the 5' RACE reads again in MiXCR, with one record for every CDR3 protein. This sample has 550,000 to 650,000 distinct CDR3 sequences, with around a sixth found just once. The CDR3 has 18 residues. The germline CDR1 and CDR2 sequences are KGHDR and SFDVKD. V was cut by 1 base and J by 1 base, with 18 bases left in between. This clonotype showed up just a few times. Its target is unknown. The sample was PBMCs or a T cell subset sorted from them (not recorded which). This chain connects TRBV24-1 to TRBJ1-1, with D perhaps TRBD1 (5 bases). The receptor was isolated from an adult woman who had mild COVID-19 (a few samples of this study predate the infection). Cell type and time point are not known. The CDR3 coding sequence is TGTGCCACCAGTGATTTCGGTCAGGGAAGGGTCGAGAACACTGAAGCTTTCTTT. Amino acids: CATSDFGQGRVENTEAFF.